A single sample is the source of the 18 T cell receptor beta chains below, sequenced in a study of immune evolution from preneoplasia to lung adenocarcinoma. Assay used: immunoSEQ multiplex PCR; TCRdb lists only in-frame clones, some missing. There are some 10,000 clones in the sample; around 75% occur only once, and around 31% lies in the top ten. What was sequenced was FFPE normal lung tissue adjacent to the tumor. The source is a person aged 55 to 69 with lung adenocarcinoma. Some clones in this sample may be carry-over from other donors' samples.

The chain joins TRBV18 to TRBJ2-5, with D perhaps matching TRBD1 (5 bases). The CDR3 is 14 residues long. With 1 base removed from V and 3 bases from J, the gap between germline ends came to 9 bases. Germline assignment: CDR1 KGHSH and CDR2 LQKENI. CDR3 DNA: TGTGCCAGCTCACCACAGGGCAGGGAAGAGACCCAGTACTTC. Residues: CASSPQGREETQYF.

This clone was recorded only once. The CDR3 sequence: CASSLVGEGGYTF. The CDR3 DNA sequence: TGCGCCAGCAGCTTGGTTGGGGAAGGTGGCTACACCTTC. This chain links TRBV5-1 with TRBJ1-2, with D unclear. Deletions cut 0 bases from V and 7 bases from J, with 10 bases between. CDR1 is SGHRS and CDR2 is YFSETQ in the germline V gene. This CDR3 is 13 amino acids long.

This chain connects TRBV10-1 to TRBJ2-7, with D unresolved. The CDR3 has 12 residues. Germline CDR1 WNHNN, CDR2 SYGVQD (reference sequence). Trimming removed 8 bases from V and 0 bases from J, with 8 bases in between. The CDR3, as DNA: TGCGCCAGCGCGAGTAGCTCCTACGAGCAGTACTTC. Protein sequence: CASASSSYEQYF.

The rearrangement links TRBV28 to TRBJ2-3; D perhaps matches TRBD1 (5 bases). Trimming pared 2 bases from V and 2 bases from J, leaving 5 bases between. CDR3 length: 13 residues. From germline, CDR1 is MDHEN and CDR2 SYDVKM. This CDR3 reads CASSLGATDTQYF. CDR3 sequence (DNA): TGTGCCAGCAGTTTAGGGGCCACAGATACGCAGTATTTT.

This sequence joins TRBV25-1 and TRBJ2-7, with 8 bases fitting TRBD1. The junction had 18 bases not matched to a gene; V was cut back by 8 bases and J by 9 bases. The CDR3 totals 15 residues. CDR1 and CDR2 (germline): MGHDK, SYGVNS. For the CDR3, the DNA is TGTGCCAGCGAGCCAGGGGGCGCAAGGGGCCTCGGGCAGTACTTC. As protein: CASEPGGARGLGQYF.

This chain joins TRBV7-9 and TRBJ2-5; D uncertain. The V end was cut by 3 bases, the J end by 3 bases, with 8 bases between. Germline CDR1 SEHNR, CDR2 FQNEAQ (reference sequence). The CDR3 contains 13 residues. The CDR3 is CASSFGLEETQYF. CDR3 DNA sequence: TGTGCCAGCAGCTTCGGGTTGGAAGAGACCCAGTACTTC.

The V call is TRBV6-1, the J call TRBJ2-1, with TRBD2 matching over 8 bases. Per the germline V gene, CDR1 is MNHNS and CDR2 is SASEGT. The V and J ends lost 2 bases and 0 bases, in that order; junction bases with no gene match: 0. The CDR3 loop spans 15 amino acids. The CDR3 here is CASSELAGSYNEQFF. The CDR3 DNA sequence: TGTGCCAGCAGTGAACTAGCGGGCTCCTACAATGAGCAGTTCTTC.

This clone is medium-sized by share. The genes are TRBV7-3 and TRBJ2-1; D call uncertain. Trimming stripped 2 bases from V and 5 bases from J, with 10 bases between. This CDR3 is built from 14 residues. The germline gives CDR1 SGHTA, CDR2 FQGTGA. The CDR3 DNA follows: TGTGCCAGCAGCTTAGGACGGACGAACAATGAGCAGTTCTTC. Encoded protein: CASSLGRTNNEQFF. The full variable domain, in which reference TRBV7-3 and TRBJ2-1 provide the parts outside the CDR3, is GAGVSQTPSNKVTEKGKYVELRCDPISGHTALYWYRQSLGQGPEFLIYFQGTGAADDSGLPNDRFFAVRPEGSVSTLKIQRTERGDSAVYLCASSLGRTNNEQFFGPGTRLTVL.

V and J are TRBV5-1 and TRBJ2-5; D possibly matches TRBD1 or TRBD2 (5 bases each). V was clipped by 4 bases and J by 5 bases, with 18 bases between them. From germline, CDR1 is SGHRS and CDR2 YFSETQ. The CDR3 extends over 15 amino acids. CDR3 bases: TGCGCCAGCAGCCGGGACCGCCCATCTGAGGAGACCCAGTACTTC. Translated: CASSRDRPSEETQYF.

The chain carries TRBV10-2 and TRBJ2-1; the match to TRBD2 covers 9 bases. CDR3 size: 16 residues. Per the germline V gene, CDR1 is WSHSY and CDR2 is SAAADI. J was trimmed by 6 bases and V by 3 bases; bases with no gene match: 9. CDR3 protein: CASSEPPGTSFNEQFF. The CDR3 nucleotides are TGCGCCAGCAGTGAACCGCCCGGGACTAGCTTCAATGAGCAGTTCTTC.

The chain couples TRBV9 to TRBJ2-2; the D gene is possibly TRBD2 (6 bases). The V gene lost 0 bases and the J gene lost 3 bases, with 6 bases spanning the gap. Per the germline V gene, CDR1 is SGDLS and CDR2 is YYNGEE. CDR3 length: 14 amino acids. In DNA form, the CDR3 reads TGTGCCAGCAGCGTAGCGGGAGACACCGGGGAGCTGTTTTTT. It is translated as CASSVAGDTGELFF.

V usage is TRBV4-2 and J usage is TRBJ2-2, with D maybe TRBD2 (5 bases). V was pared by 0 bases and J by 6 bases, with 11 bases between. The CDR3 sequence is 15 residues long. The germline gives CDR1 LGHNA, CDR2 YNFKEQ. DNA of the CDR3: TGTGCCAGCAGCCAAGATCGGGGTTTAGCCGGGGAGCTGTTTTTT. Its translation is CASSQDRGLAGELFF.

The rearrangement uses TRBV5-1 and TRBJ2-2; D is perhaps TRBD2 (7 bases). CDR3 size: 15 residues. Germline V lookup: CDR1 SGHRS, CDR2 YFSETQ. V lost 2 bases, J lost 4 bases, and 12 bases lay in between. Written as DNA, the CDR3 is TGCGCCAGCAGCTTCGGGGGGCCAAGCACCGGGGAGCTGTTTTTT. Its translation is CASSFGGPSTGELFF.

This chain joins TRBV2 and TRBJ2-3; 9 bases agree with TRBD1. Germline V gene data show CDR1 as SNHLY and CDR2 as FYNNEI. This CDR3 has 15 amino acids. V lost 5 bases to trimming and J lost 1 base; unmatched junction nucleotides: 4. This chain's CDR3 is CASSPGTGRTDTQYF. DNA for the CDR3: TGTGCCAGCAGTCCCGGGACAGGGCGCACAGATACGCAGTATTTT.

This clone was seen just once. The chain employs TRBV18 and TRBJ1-1, with a weak D call TRBD1 (6 bases). Germline values: CDR1 KGHSH, CDR2 LQKENI. This CDR3 comprises 15 residues. V was trimmed by 3 bases and J by 1 base, leaving 12 bases between them. CDR3 sequence: CASSPRGGPNTEAFF. DNA of the CDR3: TGTGCCAGCTCACCCCGCGGGGGGCCGAACACTGAAGCTTTCTTT. Looking up the rest from reference TRBV18 and TRBJ1-1 gives the full variable domain: NAGVMQNPRHLVRRRGQEARLRCSPMKGHSHVYWYRQLPEEGLKFMVYLQKENIIDESGMPKERFSAEFPKEGPSILRIQQVVRGDSAAYFCASSPRGGPNTEAFFGQGTRLTVV.

V gene TRBV18 combines with J gene TRBJ1-2; tentative D call: TRBD1 (5 bases). Trimming cost V 2 bases and J 6 bases, with 13 bases left between them. Per germline, CDR1 KGHSH and CDR2 LQKENI. The CDR3 runs to 14 residues. CDR3 protein: CASSPGRVWHGYTF. CDR3 DNA sequence: TGTGCCAGCTCACCAGGCAGGGTATGGCATGGCTACACCTTC.

This chain uses TRBV11-1 with TRBJ2-5, with D perhaps matching TRBD2 (6 bases). There are 13 residues in the CDR3. Germline loops: CDR1 SGHAT, CDR2 FQDESV (reference sequence). Trimming removed 5 bases at V and 5 bases at J, with 12 bases between. The CDR3 nucleotides are TGTGCCAGCAGCCGGGAGTTGCTCGAGACCCAGTACTTC. Encoded protein: CASSRELLETQYF.

This rearrangement joins TRBV5-6 to TRBJ1-5, with D unresolved. This CDR3 region has 13 residues. Germline values: CDR1 SGHDT, CDR2 YYEEEE. Trimming removed 0 bases from V and 10 bases from J, with 11 bases in between. In DNA form, the CDR3 reads TGTGCCAGCAGCTTGGGACGTAGGGATCCCCAGCATTTT. It translates to CASSLGRRDPQHF.